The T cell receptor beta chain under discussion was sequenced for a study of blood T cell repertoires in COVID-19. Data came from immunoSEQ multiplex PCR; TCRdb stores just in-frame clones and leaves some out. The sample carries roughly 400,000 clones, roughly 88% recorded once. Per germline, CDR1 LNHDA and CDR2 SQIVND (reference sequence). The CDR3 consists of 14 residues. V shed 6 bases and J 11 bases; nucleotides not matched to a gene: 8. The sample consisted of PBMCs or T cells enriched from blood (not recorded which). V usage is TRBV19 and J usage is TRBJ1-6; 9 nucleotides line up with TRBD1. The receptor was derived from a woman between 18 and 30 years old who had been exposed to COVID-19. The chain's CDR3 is CASSRDRAVAPLHF. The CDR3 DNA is TGTGCCAGTAGCCGGGACAGGGCGGTGGCACCCCTCCACTTT.